These 10 T cell receptor beta chains share one sample of origin, sequenced in a study of CD8 T cells in ankylosing spondylitis. Via MiXCR, TCRdb re-called the 5' RACE reads, giving one row per CDR3 protein. The table includes around 250,000 distinct CDR3 sequences, about 10% detected once. Sequencing was performed on blood, either unsorted or a sorted T cell fraction (not recorded which). These receptors were collected from a male donor with ankylosing spondylitis or in good health (not recorded which).

Only a few counts were recorded for this clonotype. The chain joins TRBV6-4 to TRBJ2-5; TRBD1 might be the D (6 bases). Germline lookup yields CDR1 MRHNA and CDR2 SNTAGT. Trimming pared 6 bases from V and 4 bases from J, leaving 21 bases between. The CDR3 runs 16 residues. Here the CDR3 reads CASRRLGASVRETQYF. The CDR3 DNA follows: TGTGCCAGCAGGCGTTTGGGGGCATCGGTTCGAGAGACCCAGTACTTC.

The count of this clonotype is one. V gene TRBV9 combines with J gene TRBJ1-1, with a possible D match to TRBD1 (6 bases). V lost 3 bases and J lost 11, with 17 bases in between. The CDR3 is 13 residues long. Germline-derived CDR1 and CDR2 are SGDLS and YYNGEE. CDR3 nucleotides: TGTGCCAGCAGCGCCACAGATCAGGGGCAGGCTTTCTTT. Its translation: CASSATDQGQAFF.

This clonotype occurred many times. This chain joins TRBV12-5 and TRBJ1-2; TRBD1 matches at 9 bases. Germline V lookup: CDR1 LGHNT, CDR2 FRNRAP. J was trimmed by 7 bases and V by 6 bases; bases with no gene match: 6. The length of the CDR3 is 13 residues. The CDR3 loop is CASGPGTGSGYTF. The CDR3, as DNA: TGTGCTAGTGGACCCGGGACAGGGAGTGGCTACACCTTC.

The sample holds many counts of this clonotype. This rearrangement joins TRBV12-3 or TRBV12-4 to TRBJ2-2; D is ambiguous. The CDR3 contains 10 residues. With 4 bases removed from V and 6 bases from J, the gap between germline ends came to 0 bases. CDR3 bases: TGTGCCAGCAGTTCCGGGGAGCTGTTTTTT. Its protein is CASSSGELFF.

This clonotype was found many times. Here the CDR3 DNA reads TGCAGTGCTATAGAGCTTAGCGGTAGCACAGATACGCAGTATTTT. Its translation: CSAIELSGSTDTQYF. The genes are TRBV20-1 and TRBJ2-3; perhaps TRBD2 as D (6 bases). Germline CDR1 is DFQATT and CDR2 is SNEGSKA (reference sequence). This CDR3 is 15 amino acids long. Trimming shortened V by 4 bases and J by 0 bases, and 14 bases separated the two germline ends.

A few counts support this clonotype. The chain has TRBV24-1 and TRBJ2-2; perhaps TRBD2 as D (5 bases). This CDR3 is 13 amino acids long. Trimming removed 4 bases at V and 7 bases at J, with 9 bases between. CDR1 and CDR2 (germline): KGHDR, SFDVKD. In DNA, the CDR3 is TGTGCCACCAGTGACGGACTGGGCGGGGAGCTGTTTTTT. It yields the protein CATSDGLGGELFF.

This clonotype was counted at least ten times. V and J are TRBV5-1 and TRBJ2-3; D is unclear. The CDR3 runs 13 residues. CDR1 is SGHRS, CDR2 YFSETQ, per germline. Trimming took off 7 bases at V and 4 bases at J, with 13 bases between the two ends. CDR3 in amino acids: CASRSQDPDTQYF. DNA for the CDR3: TGCGCCAGCCGCTCTCAGGACCCAGATACGCAGTATTTT.

This clonotype came up many times. The rearrangement uses TRBV5-1 and TRBJ2-3; the D gene is possibly TRBD1 (5 bases). Trimming stripped 0 bases from V and 6 bases from J, with 11 bases between. The CDR3 has 14 residues. Germline lookup yields CDR1 SGHRS and CDR2 YFSETQ. CDR3 residues: CASSLDQGSDTQYF. The CDR3 DNA sequence: TGCGCCAGCAGCTTGGATCAGGGTTCGGATACGCAGTATTTT.

This clonotype was picked up many times. The V call is TRBV12-3 or TRBV12-4, the J call TRBJ1-5; D uncertain. Trimming stripped 6 bases from V and 4 bases from J, with 7 bases between. CDR3 size: 12 residues. CDR3 in DNA: TGTGCCAGCAGATCCGGAAATCAGCCCCAGCATTTT. Translation: CASRSGNQPQHF.

This clonotype was seen at least ten times. The rearrangement uses TRBV10-3 and TRBJ2-3; either TRBD1 or TRBD2 may fit D (5 bases each). V was pared by 4 bases and J by 5 bases, with 16 bases between. Germline V gene data show CDR1 as ENHRY and CDR2 as SYGVKD. This CDR3 region has 15 residues. DNA for the CDR3: TGTGCCATCAGTGCCGCCGGGGCAAGCCGAGATACGCAGTATTTT. It specifies CAISAAGASRDTQYF.